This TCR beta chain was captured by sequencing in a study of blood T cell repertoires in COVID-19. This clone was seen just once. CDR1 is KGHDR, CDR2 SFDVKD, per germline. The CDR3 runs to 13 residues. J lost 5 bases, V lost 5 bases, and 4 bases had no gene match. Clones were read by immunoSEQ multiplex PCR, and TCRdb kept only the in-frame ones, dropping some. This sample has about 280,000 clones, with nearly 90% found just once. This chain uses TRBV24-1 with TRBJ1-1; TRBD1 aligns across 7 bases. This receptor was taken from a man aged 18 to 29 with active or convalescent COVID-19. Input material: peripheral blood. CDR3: CATSARGDTEAFF. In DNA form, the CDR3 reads TGTGCCACCAGTGCCAGGGGGGATACTGAAGCTTTCTTT.